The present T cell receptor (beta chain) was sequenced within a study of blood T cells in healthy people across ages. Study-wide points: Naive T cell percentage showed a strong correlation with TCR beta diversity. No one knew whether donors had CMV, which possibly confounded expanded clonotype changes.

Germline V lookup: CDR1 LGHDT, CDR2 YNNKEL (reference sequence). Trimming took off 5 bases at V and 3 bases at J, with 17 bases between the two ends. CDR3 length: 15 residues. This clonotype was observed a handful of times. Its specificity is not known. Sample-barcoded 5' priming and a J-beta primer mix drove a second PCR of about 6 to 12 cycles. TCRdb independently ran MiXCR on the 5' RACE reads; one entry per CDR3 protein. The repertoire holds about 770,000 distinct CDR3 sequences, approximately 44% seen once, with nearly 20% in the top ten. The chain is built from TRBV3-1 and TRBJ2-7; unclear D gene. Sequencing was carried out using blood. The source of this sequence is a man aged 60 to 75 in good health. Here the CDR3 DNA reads TGTGCCAGCAGCGGTAGTGGTTTAGGTCTCTACGAGCAGTACTTC. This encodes CASSGSGLGLYEQYF.